This TCR beta chain was recovered during a study of cytomegalovirus exposure and HLA in healthy donors. General study findings and limits: The study designated 164 TCR beta chains cytomegalovirus-associated. Reportedly, cytomegalovirus status was diagnosed with high sensitivity and specificity. Most sequenced TCRs were rare (though some public TCRs occurred in many donors). Subsequent analysis revealed that first-cohort TCR clusters tended to co-occur in the 95 to 150 validation repertoires.

The assay was immunoSEQ multiplex PCR, and TCRdb's table has in-frame clones only and misses some. In the table there are some 130,000 clones, approximately 84% of which are singletons. As concerns this clone: What it binds is not known.

Germline values: CDR1 KGHSH, CDR2 LQKENI. The CDR3 sequence is 17 residues long. The V and J ends lost 2 bases and 3 bases respectively, with 19 bases between them. The rearrangement uses TRBV18 and TRBJ1-2; D is unresolved. The sequenced sample was PBMCs. The receptor was derived from a woman in her 30s in good health and CMV-seronegative. The CDR3 here is CASSPSAGRGVDYGYTF. DNA for the CDR3: TGTGCCAGCTCACCATCGGCCGGGAGAGGTGTCGACTATGGCTACACCTTC.